This T cell receptor (beta chain) was found in a study of T cells in Graves' hyperthyroidism and ophthalmopathy. Study observations and caveats: The blood repertoire included most of the expanded thyroid clonotypes above 0.001.

Those patients with uncontrolled infection, other autoimmune disease, pregnancy or lactation were excluded. Diagnosis relied on clinical symptoms, serum thyroxine and TRAb, thyroid ultrasound and orbital computed tomography. PBMCs were sourced from more than 9 ml fresh peripheral blood. This clonotype was picked up many times. Its antigen is still unknown. One junction end does not reproduce the germline sequence, and a read error may be involved. Researchers took RNA transcripts and amplified the TCR beta CDR3 regions from them. The TCR CDR3 was amplified in a first-round RT-PCR using the HTBI primer set. One entry per CDR3 protein, called by TCRdb with MiXCR from the multiplex PCR reads. Seen here are some 690,000 distinct CDR3 sequences, roughly 17% observed once, and the top ten hold around 15%. The CDR3 spans 14 residues. CDR1 is SNHLY and CDR2 is FYNNEI in the germline V gene.

This sequence was found in a man aged 50 or older with Graves' hyperthyroidism. The J gene is TRBJ1-5, the V gene TRBV2; tentative D call: TRBD1 (5 bases). Sequencing used blood. CDR3 protein: CVSREGERLQPQHF. In DNA form, the CDR3 reads TGTGTCAGCAGAGAAGGGGAGAGGCTTCAGCCCCAGCATTTT.